This T cell receptor beta chain originates from a study of graft-versus-host responses after intestinal transplantation. As for the study in general: Those transplanted obtained multivisceral, liver-intestinal, or isolated intestinal grafts. General study results and limits: Marrow from the recipient contained GvH clones, some of which had appeared first in ileum or blood.

CDR1 MNHEY and CDR2 SMNVEV come from the germline V gene (reference sequence). The V end lost 3 bases, the J end lost 1 base, and 7 bases lay between the germline ends. CDR3 length equals 13 residues. Note on this clone: The antigen is not known.

Method: immunoSEQ multiplex PCR; TCRdb's copy keeps in-frame clones and lacks some. The data contain 75,000 to 95,000 clones, roughly 91% of them singletons. This specimen consisted of unstimulated CD8+ T cells sorted from spleen or lymph node cells, obtained before intestinal transplant. The TCR was taken from a human donor who received an intestinal transplant. The V gene is TRBV27, the J gene TRBJ2-7; the D is unclear. The CDR3 here is CASSLGRSYEQYF. Here the CDR3 DNA reads TGTGCCAGCAGTTTGGGCAGATCCTACGAGCAGTACTTC.